The TCR beta chain under discussion was sequenced for a study of blood T cells in healthy people across ages. Turning to this clonotype: Its cognate antigen is unknown.

Study-level results: Significant beta diversity loss was already apparent by age approximately 38, declining roughly linearly.

In germline, CDR1 is MNHEY, CDR2 SVGAGI. The CDR3 extends over 13 amino acids. The V and J ends lost 6 bases and 4 bases respectively, with 10 bases between them. The authors ran a second PCR of 7 to 11 cycles using a sample-barcoded 5' primer and a J-beta primer mix. With 12 random nucleotides, a template-switch adaptor tagged each individual cDNA molecule. TCRdb ran MiXCR on the 5' RACE reads and lists one entry per CDR3 protein. The repertoire holds some 1,800,000 distinct CDR3 sequences, about 39% seen once, with around 23% in the top ten. Specimen: blood. This TCR derives from a human donor in good health. The rearrangement uses TRBV6-5 and TRBJ2-1; no firm D call. CDR3 sequence reads: CASSRTLYNEQFF. In DNA, the CDR3 is TGTGCCAGCAGCCGGACCCTTTACAATGAGCAGTTCTTC.